This record concerns one T cell receptor beta chain sequence. The target antigen is unknown. The data are from a study of OX40 agonist ivuxolimab in advanced cancers. Study summary: Ivuxolimab, which patients received intravenously every 2 weeks, was dosed at 0.01 to 10 mg/kg. At around 83% male, the cohort had a mean age of 60 years, ranging from about 20 to 90. Study-wide points: At doses 0.1 to 3.0 mg/kg, CD4+ and CD8+ clones expanded.

The assay was immunoSEQ multiplex PCR, and TCRdb's table has in-frame clones only and misses some. Among about 81,000 clones listed, roughly 91% were seen once. The CDR3 covers 12 residues. Germline V gene data show CDR1 as SGHKS and CDR2 as YYEKEE (reference sequence). Trimming pared 5 bases from V and 10 bases from J, leaving 14 bases between. Autoimmune disease history or systemic immunosuppression led to patients being barred. This clonotype originated in an adult with an advanced solid tumor such as melanoma, head and neck, liver or kidney cancer. The chain couples TRBV5-5 to TRBJ2-3; D possibly corresponds to TRBD2 (5 bases). This specimen consisted of CD4+ or CD8+ T cells sorted from blood, obtained in a trial of the OX40 agonist ivuxolimab. Here the CDR3 reads CASRDPLRAQYF. CDR3 coding DNA: TGTGCCAGCAGAGACCCACTGAGGGCGCAGTATTTT.